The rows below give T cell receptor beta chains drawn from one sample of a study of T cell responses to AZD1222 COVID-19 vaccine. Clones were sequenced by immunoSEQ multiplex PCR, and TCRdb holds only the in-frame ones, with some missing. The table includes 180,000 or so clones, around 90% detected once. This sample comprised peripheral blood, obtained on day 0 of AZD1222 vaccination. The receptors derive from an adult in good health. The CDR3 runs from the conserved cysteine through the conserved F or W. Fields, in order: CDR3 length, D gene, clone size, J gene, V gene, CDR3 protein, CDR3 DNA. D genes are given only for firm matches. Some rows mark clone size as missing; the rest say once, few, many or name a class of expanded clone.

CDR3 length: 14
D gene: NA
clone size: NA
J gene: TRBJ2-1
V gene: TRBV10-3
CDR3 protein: CATFSGFSYNEQFF
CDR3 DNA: TGTGCCACCTTTAGCGGCTTCTCCTACAATGAGCAGTTCTTC

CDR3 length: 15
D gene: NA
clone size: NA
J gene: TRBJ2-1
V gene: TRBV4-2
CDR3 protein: CASSQDRLATGEQFF
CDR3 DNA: TGTGCCAGCAGCCAAGATCGGCTAGCGACGGGTGAGCAGTTCTTC

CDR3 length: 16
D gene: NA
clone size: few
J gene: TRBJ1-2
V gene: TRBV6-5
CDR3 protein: CASSSTRAVRNGGYTF
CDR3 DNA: TGTGCCAGCAGTTCCACCCGGGCCGTTCGGAATGGTGGCTACACCTTC

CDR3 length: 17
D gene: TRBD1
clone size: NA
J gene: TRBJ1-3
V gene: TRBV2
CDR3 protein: CASHPLGQGALGNTIYF
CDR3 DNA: TGTGCCAGCCACCCACTCGGGCAGGGGGCTTTGGGAAACACCATATATTTT

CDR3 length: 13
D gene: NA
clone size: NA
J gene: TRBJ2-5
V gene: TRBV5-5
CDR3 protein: CASSLWHQETQYF
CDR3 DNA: TGTGCCAGCAGCTTGTGGCATCAAGAGACCCAGTACTTC

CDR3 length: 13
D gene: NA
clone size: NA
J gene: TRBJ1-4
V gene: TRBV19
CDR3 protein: CASSIDSFAKLFF
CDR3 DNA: TGTGCCAGTAGTATTGACAGCTTCGCAAAACTGTTTTTT

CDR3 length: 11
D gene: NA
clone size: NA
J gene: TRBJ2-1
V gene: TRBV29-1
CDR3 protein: CSVEGGGQQFF
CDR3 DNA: TGCAGCGTGGAAGGGGGGGGACAGCAGTTCTTC

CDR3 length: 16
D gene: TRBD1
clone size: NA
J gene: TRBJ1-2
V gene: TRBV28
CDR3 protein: CASSSQAGGLNYGYTF
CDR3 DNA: TGTGCCAGCAGTTCTCAAGCAGGGGGCTTGAACTATGGCTACACCTTC

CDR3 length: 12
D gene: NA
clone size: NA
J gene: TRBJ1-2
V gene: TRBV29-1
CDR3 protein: CSVAHGPYGYTF
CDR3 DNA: TGCAGCGTAGCACACGGACCGTATGGCTACACCTTC

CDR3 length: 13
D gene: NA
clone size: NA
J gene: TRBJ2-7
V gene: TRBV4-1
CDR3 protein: CASSPRVDYEQYF
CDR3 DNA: TGCGCCAGCAGCCCTAGAGTGGACTACGAGCAGTACTTC

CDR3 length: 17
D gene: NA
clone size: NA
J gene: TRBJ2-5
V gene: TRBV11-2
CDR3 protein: CASSPGLGHPSQETQYF
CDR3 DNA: TGTGCCAGCAGCCCCGGGCTGGGACACCCGAGTCAAGAGACCCAGTACTTC

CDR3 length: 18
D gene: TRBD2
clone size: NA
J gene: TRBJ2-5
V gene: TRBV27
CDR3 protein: CASSLSTSGRWGKETQYF
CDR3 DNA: TGTGCCAGCAGTTTATCGACTAGCGGGAGGTGGGGCAAAGAGACCCAGTACTTC

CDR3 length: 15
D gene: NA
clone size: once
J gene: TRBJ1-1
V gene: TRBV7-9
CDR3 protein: CASRPPWTSNTEAFF
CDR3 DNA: TGTGCCAGCAGACCTCCCTGGACAAGCAACACTGAAGCTTTCTTT

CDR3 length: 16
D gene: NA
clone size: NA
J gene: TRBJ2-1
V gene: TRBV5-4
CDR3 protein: CASSAQAGVLYNEQFF
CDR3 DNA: TGTGCCAGCAGCGCTCAGGCAGGGGTCCTCTACAATGAGCAGTTCTTC

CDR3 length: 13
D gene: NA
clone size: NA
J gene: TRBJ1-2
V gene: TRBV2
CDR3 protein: CASSAASFDGYTF
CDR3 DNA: TGTGCCAGCAGCGCTGCCTCCTTCGATGGCTACACCTTC

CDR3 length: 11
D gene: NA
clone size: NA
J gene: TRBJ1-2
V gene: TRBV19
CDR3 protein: CASSGGYGYTF
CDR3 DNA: TGTGCCAGTAGTGGTGGATATGGCTACACCTTC

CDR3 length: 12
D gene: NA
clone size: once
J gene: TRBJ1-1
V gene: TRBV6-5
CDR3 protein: CASRFGGGEAFF
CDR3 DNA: TGTGCCAGCCGCTTCGGTGGGGGTGAAGCTTTCTTT

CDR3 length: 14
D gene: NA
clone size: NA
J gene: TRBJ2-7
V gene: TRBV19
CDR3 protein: CASSISGGPGEQYF
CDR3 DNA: TGTGCCAGTAGTATCAGCGGAGGGCCAGGCGAGCAGTACTTC

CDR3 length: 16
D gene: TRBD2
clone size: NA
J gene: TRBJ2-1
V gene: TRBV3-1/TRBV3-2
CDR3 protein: CASSQALTSGNNEQFF
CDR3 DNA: TGTGCCAGCAGCCAAGCGTTGACTAGCGGGAACAATGAGCAGTTCTTC

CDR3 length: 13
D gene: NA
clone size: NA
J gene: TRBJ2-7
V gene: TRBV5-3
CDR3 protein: CARSLDWASEQYF
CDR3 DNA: TGTGCCAGAAGCTTGGACTGGGCTAGCGAGCAGTACTTC

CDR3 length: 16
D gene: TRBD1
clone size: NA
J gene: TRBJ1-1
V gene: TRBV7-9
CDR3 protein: CASSLGTGGGNTEAFF
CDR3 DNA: TGTGCCAGCAGCTTAGGCACAGGGGGGGGAAACACTGAAGCTTTCTTT

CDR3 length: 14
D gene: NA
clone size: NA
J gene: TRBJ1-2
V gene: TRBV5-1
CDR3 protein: CASSLAGWNYGYTF
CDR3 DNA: TGCGCCAGCAGCTTGGCCGGGTGGAACTATGGCTACACCTTC

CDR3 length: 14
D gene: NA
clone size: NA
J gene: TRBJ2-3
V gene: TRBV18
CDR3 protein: CASSPPGGTDTQYF
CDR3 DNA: TGTGCCAGCTCACCACCGGGTGGCACAGATACGCAGTATTTT

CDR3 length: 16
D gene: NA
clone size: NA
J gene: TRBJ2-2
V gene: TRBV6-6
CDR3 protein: CASSYTTVKLSGELFF
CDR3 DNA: TGTGCCAGCAGTTACACGACAGTTAAGTTGTCCGGGGAGCTGTTTTTT

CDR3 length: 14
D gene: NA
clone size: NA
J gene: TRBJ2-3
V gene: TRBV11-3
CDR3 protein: CASSPGTVPDTQYF
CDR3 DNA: TGTGCCAGCAGCCCCGGAACGGTGCCAGATACGCAGTATTTT

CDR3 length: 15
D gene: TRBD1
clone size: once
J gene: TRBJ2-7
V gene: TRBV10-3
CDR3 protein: CAISGPGQATYEQYF
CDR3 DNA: TGTGCCATCAGTGGGCCGGGACAGGCAACCTACGAGCAGTACTTC

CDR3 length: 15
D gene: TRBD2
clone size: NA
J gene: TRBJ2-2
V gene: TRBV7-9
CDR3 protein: CASSRLAPNTGELFF
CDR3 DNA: TGTGCCAGCAGCCGACTAGCGCCCAACACCGGGGAGCTGTTTTTT

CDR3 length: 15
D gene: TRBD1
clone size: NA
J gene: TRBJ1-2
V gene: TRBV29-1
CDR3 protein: CSVEEGDRGGYGYTF
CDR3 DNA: TGCAGCGTTGAAGAAGGGGACAGGGGAGGCTATGGCTACACCTTC

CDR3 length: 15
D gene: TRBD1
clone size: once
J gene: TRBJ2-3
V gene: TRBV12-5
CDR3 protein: CASGLNDRGSDTQYF
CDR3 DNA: TGTGCTAGTGGACTTAATGACAGGGGGTCAGATACGCAGTATTTT

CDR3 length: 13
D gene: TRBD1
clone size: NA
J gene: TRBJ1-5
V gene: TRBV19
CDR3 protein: CASSNRGGQPQHF
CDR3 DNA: TGTGCCAGTAGTAACAGGGGAGGGCAGCCCCAGCATTTT

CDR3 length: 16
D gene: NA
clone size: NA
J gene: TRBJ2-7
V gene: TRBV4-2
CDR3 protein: CASSLDGGDGSYEQYF
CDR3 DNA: TGTGCCAGCAGCCTGGATGGGGGAGATGGATCCTACGAGCAGTACTTC

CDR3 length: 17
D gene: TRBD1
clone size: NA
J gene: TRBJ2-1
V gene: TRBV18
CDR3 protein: CASSPRLPGQGYNEQFF
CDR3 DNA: TGTGCCAGCTCACCACGTTTGCCGGGACAGGGATACAATGAGCAGTTCTTC

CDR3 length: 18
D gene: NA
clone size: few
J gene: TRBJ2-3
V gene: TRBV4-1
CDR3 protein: CASSLPILPIASTDTQYF
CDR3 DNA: TGCGCCAGCAGCCTTCCCATTCTTCCCATCGCTAGCACAGATACGCAGTATTTT

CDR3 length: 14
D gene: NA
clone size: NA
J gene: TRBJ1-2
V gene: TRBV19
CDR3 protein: CASSIIREGYGYTF
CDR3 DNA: TGTGCCAGTAGTATAATCCGGGAAGGCTATGGCTACACCTTC

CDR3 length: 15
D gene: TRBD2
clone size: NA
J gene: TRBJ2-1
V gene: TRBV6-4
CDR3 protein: CASSGGSGPYNEQFF
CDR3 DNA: TGTGCCAGCAGTGGGGGTAGCGGGCCTTACAATGAGCAGTTCTTC

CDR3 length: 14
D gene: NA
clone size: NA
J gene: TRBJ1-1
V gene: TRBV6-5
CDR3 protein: CASSTARGRTEAFF
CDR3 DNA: TGTGCCAGCAGTACCGCCAGGGGACGGACTGAAGCTTTCTTT

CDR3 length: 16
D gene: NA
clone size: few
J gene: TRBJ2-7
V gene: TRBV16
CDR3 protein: CASSPHMQEGVHEQYF
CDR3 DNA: TGTGCCAGCAGCCCCCACATGCAGGAGGGGGTGCACGAGCAGTACTTC

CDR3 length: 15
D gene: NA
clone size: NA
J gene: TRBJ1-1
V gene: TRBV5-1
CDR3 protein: CASSLALAGNTEAFF
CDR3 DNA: TGCGCCAGCAGCTTGGCCCTGGCAGGGAACACTGAAGCTTTCTTT

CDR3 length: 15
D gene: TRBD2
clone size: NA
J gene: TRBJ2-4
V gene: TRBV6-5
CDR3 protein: CASQASGRAENIQYF
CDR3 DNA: TGTGCCAGCCAGGCGAGTGGGAGGGCCGAAAACATTCAGTACTTC

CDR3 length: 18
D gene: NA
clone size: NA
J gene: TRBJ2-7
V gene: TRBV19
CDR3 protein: CASSIDGSPGAGTYEQYF
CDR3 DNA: TGTGCCAGTAGTATAGATGGCTCCCCAGGGGCAGGCACCTACGAGCAGTACTTC

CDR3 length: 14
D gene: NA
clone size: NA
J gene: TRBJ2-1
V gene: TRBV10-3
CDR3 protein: CAIRRDPEVDEQFF
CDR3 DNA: TGTGCCATCAGACGAGACCCCGAGGTCGATGAGCAGTTCTTC

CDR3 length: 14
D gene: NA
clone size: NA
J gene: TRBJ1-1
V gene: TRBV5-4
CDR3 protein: CASSLAGVGTEAFF
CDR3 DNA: TGTGCCAGCAGCTTGGCGGGGGTAGGCACTGAAGCTTTCTTT

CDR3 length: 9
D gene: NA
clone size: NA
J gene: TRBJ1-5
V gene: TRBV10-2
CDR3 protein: CASGAPQHF
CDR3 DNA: TGCGCCAGCGGTGCGCCCCAGCATTTT

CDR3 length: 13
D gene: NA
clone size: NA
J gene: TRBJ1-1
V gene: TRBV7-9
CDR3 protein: CASSLQENTEAFF
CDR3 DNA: TGTGCCAGCAGCCTACAGGAGAACACTGAAGCTTTCTTT

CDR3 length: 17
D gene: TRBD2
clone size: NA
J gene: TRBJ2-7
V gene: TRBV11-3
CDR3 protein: CASSLDFPSGGSYEQYF
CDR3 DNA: TGTGCCAGCAGCTTAGATTTCCCTAGCGGGGGCTCCTACGAGCAGTACTTC

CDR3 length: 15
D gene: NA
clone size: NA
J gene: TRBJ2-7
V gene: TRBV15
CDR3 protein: CATSRDTGGSYEQYF
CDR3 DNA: TGTGCCACCAGCAGAGACACCGGCGGATCCTACGAGCAGTACTTC

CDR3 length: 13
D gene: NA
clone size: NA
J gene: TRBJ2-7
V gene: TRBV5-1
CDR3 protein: CASTQTGSYEQYF
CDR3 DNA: TGCGCCAGCACTCAGACAGGATCCTACGAGCAGTACTTC

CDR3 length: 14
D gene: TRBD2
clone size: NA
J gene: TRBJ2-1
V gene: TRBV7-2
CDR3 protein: CASSSGLAGEGWFF
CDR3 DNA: TGTGCCAGCAGCTCCGGACTAGCGGGAGAGGGGTGGTTCTTC

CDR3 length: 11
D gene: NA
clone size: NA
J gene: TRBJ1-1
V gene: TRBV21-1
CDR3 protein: CASLKNTEAFF
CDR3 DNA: TGTGCCAGCTTAAAGAACACTGAAGCTTTCTTT

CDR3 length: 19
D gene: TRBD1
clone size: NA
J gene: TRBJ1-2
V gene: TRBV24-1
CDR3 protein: CATSSYPGTGINANYGYTF
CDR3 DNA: TGTGCCACCAGTTCATATCCCGGGACAGGGATAAATGCTAACTATGGCTACACCTTC